The clone carrying this TCR beta chain occurred a few times. What it binds is unknown. All the patients suffered relapse after autologous stem cell transplantation, and brentuximab vedotin exposure differed. Patients had relapsed/refractory classical Hodgkin lymphoma with complete response, partial response or progressive disease as best response. Only in-frame clones appear in the TCRdb table, and some are missing; sequencing was by immunoSEQ multiplex PCR. The sample lists about 30,000 clones, less than 80% occurring once. This specimen comes from a study of PD-1 blockade in classical Hodgkin lymphoma. The overall study: Nivolumab 3 mg/kg was given intravenously every 2 weeks.

After removal of 5 bases from V and 0 bases from J, the junction contained 7 bases not matched to a gene. The CDR3 is 16 residues long. The germline V gene has CDR1 KGHSH and CDR2 LQKENI. Study results and caveats: Compared with baseline, CD4+ but not CD8+ TCR diversity had risen significantly by C4D1. It was reported that newly diagnosed patients had less baseline TCR diversity than healthy donors.

The source of this sequence is a human donor with classical Hodgkin lymphoma. The source material was peripheral blood mononuclear cells (PBMCs), sampled before the second cycle of nivolumab. The V gene is TRBV18, the J gene TRBJ1-3; 7 bases fit TRBD1. The DNA of the CDR3 is TGTGCCAGCTCAACTCAACAGGGGAGCTCTGGAAACACCATATATTTT. Translation: CASSTQQGSSGNTIYF.